The T cell receptor (beta chain) under discussion was sequenced for a study of T-cell reconstitution after alpha-beta-depleted transplantation in children. TCRbeta library construction was performed incorporating unique molecular identifiers. TCRdb itself ran the PCR reads through MiXCR, one entry per CDR3 protein. The sample lists around 600,000 distinct CDR3 sequences, approximately 10% occurring once. Source: PBMCs from the stem cell graft donor, taken from the stem cell graft. The source is a human donor who donated a stem cell graft to a child with acute myeloid leukemia.

The DNA of the CDR3 is TGTGCCAGCAGGAGGACAGGGGGTTACTATGGCTACACCTTC. The encoded protein is CASRRTGGYYGYTF. The V gene is TRBV27, the J gene TRBJ1-2, with 10 bases that match TRBD1. The V gene's germline CDR1 is MNHEY and CDR2 SMNVEV (reference sequence). The length of the CDR3 is 14 residues. With V trimmed by 6 bases and J by 3 bases, 4 bases remained unmatched.